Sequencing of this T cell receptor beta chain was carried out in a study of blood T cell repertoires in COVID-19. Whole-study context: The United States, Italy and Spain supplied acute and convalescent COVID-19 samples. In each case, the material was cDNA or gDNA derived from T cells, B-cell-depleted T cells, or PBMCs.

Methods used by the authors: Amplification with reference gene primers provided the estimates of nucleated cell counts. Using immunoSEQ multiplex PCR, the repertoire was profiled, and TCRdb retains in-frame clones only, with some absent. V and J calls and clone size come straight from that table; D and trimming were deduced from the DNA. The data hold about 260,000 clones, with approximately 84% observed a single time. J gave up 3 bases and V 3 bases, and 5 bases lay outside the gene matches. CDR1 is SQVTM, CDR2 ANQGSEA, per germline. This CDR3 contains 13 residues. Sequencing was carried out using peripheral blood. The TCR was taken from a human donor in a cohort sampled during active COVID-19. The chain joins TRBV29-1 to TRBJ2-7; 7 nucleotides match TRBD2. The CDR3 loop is CSVDGEGYYEQYF. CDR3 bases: TGCAGCGTTGACGGGGAGGGTTACTACGAGCAGTACTTC.